These 13 T cell receptor beta chains were sequenced from one sample in a study of cytomegalovirus exposure and HLA in healthy donors. The table came from immunoSEQ multiplex PCR; TCRdb's copy has only in-frame clones and leaves some out. This sample has 100,000 to 150,000 clones, with 75% to 90% found just once. The sequenced sample consisted of PBMCs. The source is a young woman in good health and CMV-seronegative.

V is TRBV2 and J is TRBJ2-3; 7 nucleotides align to TRBD1. V lost 6 bases and J lost 4; bases outside the gene matches: 7. Germline loops: CDR1 SNHLY, CDR2 FYNNEI. The length of the CDR3 is 14 residues. CDR3 in DNA: TGTGCCAGCAGGAGGGGGCCTGCGGCAGATACGCAGTATTTT. It yields the protein CASRRGPAADTQYF.

The chain is built from TRBV27 and TRBJ2-7; the match to TRBD1 covers 8 bases. Germline V gene sequence: CDR1 MNHEY, CDR2 SMNVEV (reference sequence). V gave up 0 bases and J gave up 5 bases; unmatched junction bases: 6. The CDR3 consists of 15 residues. The CDR3 here is CASSLSSGGLDEQYF. CDR3 DNA sequence: TGTGCCAGCAGTTTATCGTCAGGGGGCCTGGACGAGCAGTACTTC.

V usage is TRBV5-1 and J usage is TRBJ2-7; TRBD1 matches 9 bases. The CDR3 has 15 residues. Per germline, CDR1 SGHRS and CDR2 YFSETQ. Trimming removed 2 bases from V and 3 bases from J; junction bases left unmatched: 6. The CDR3 loop reads CASSFSGTGSYEQYF. The CDR3 region has the DNA TGCGCCAGCAGCTTTTCCGGGACAGGGAGCTACGAGCAGTACTTC.

The chain couples TRBV5-1 to TRBJ1-4, with D unresolved. CDR3 length: 13 amino acids. Trimming cost V 3 bases and J 0 bases, with 3 bases left between them. Germline-derived CDR1 and CDR2 are SGHRS and YFSETQ. CDR3 amino acids: CASSSSTNEKLFF. CDR3 in DNA: TGCGCCAGCAGCTCTTCAACTAATGAAAAACTGTTTTTT.

The chain combines TRBV19 with TRBJ1-5; D not resolved. Germline values: CDR1 LNHDA, CDR2 SQIVND (reference sequence). Trimming shortened V by 5 bases and J by 3 bases, and 8 bases separated the two germline ends. This CDR3 has 13 residues. The DNA of the CDR3 is TGTGCCAGTAGTCAACAAGTCAATCAGCCCCAGCATTTT. This translates into CASSQQVNQPQHF.

This rearrangement joins TRBV5-1 to TRBJ2-7; D gene unclear. This CDR3 spans 13 amino acids. Looked up from germline, CDR1 is SGHRS and CDR2 is YFSETQ. V lost 7 bases to trimming and J lost 5 bases, with 16 bases between them. As DNA, the CDR3 is TGCGCCAGCGGGCTACCTGATTCCGACGAGCAGTACTTC. Its translation is CASGLPDSDEQYF.

This clone has a single count. V is TRBV4-1 and J is TRBJ2-7; 7 bases align to TRBD1. The CDR3 loop spans 15 amino acids. The V gene's germline CDR1 is MGHRA and CDR2 YSYEKL. With V trimmed by 5 bases and J by 0 bases, 7 bases remained unmatched. The CDR3 nucleotides are TGCGCCAGCAGCGCCGGGACAGTCCACTCCTACGAGCAGTACTTC. Protein product: CASSAGTVHSYEQYF.

In this sample, this clone turned up once. This chain joins TRBV7-3 and TRBJ1-1; D might be TRBD1 (5 bases). CDR1 and CDR2 from the germline V gene are SGHTA and FQGTGA. Trimming pared 1 base from V and 10 bases from J, leaving 19 bases between. The CDR3 sequence is 15 residues long. The CDR3 sequence is CASSLSAGSGTGAFF. The CDR3 DNA sequence: TGTGCCAGCAGCTTAAGCGCAGGGTCTGGAACGGGAGCTTTCTTT.

The genes are TRBV7-2 and TRBJ2-7; TRBD2 matches at 7 bases. Germline trimming cut 5 bases from V and 7 bases from J; bases unmatched to any gene: 17. The CDR3 extends over 16 amino acids. CDR1 is SGHTA and CDR2 is FQGNSA in the germline V gene. The CDR3 nucleotides are TGTGCCAGCAGCCCGTCCGTGGCCAGCGGGACGCTGGAGCAGTACTTC. It translates to CASSPSVASGTLEQYF.

The V and J genes are TRBV28 and TRBJ2-3; TRBD2 is a possible D gene (6 bases). The germline V and J ends were trimmed by 5 bases and 1 base, with 22 bases remaining between them. The CDR3 has 18 residues. CDR1 and CDR2 (germline): MDHEN, SYDVKM. The CDR3 loop is CASSPPLLRRDRTDTQYF. Here the CDR3 DNA reads TGTGCCAGCAGTCCACCCTTGCTTAGGCGGGATCGCACAGATACGCAGTATTTT.

This rearrangement joins TRBV6-1 to TRBJ2-2, with 9 bases lining up with TRBD1. V lost 6 bases and J lost 7; bases outside the gene matches: 3. CDR1 is MNHNS and CDR2 is SASEGT in the germline V gene. The CDR3 runs 13 residues. CDR3 sequence: CASRGQGFGELFF. CDR3 in DNA: TGTGCCAGCAGGGGACAGGGTTTCGGGGAGCTGTTTTTT.

This clone has just one count. The chain employs TRBV5-1 and TRBJ2-7, with 8 bases matching TRBD2. The CDR3 consists of 14 residues. From germline, CDR1 is SGHRS and CDR2 YFSETQ. Trimming removed 2 bases from V and 2 bases from J; junction bases left unmatched: 3. For the CDR3, the DNA is TGCGCCAGCAGCTTTCGAGCGGGGGCCTACGAGCAGTACTTC. Protein sequence: CASSFRAGAYEQYF.

The gene calls are TRBV29-1 and TRBJ1-1, with 7 nucleotides matching TRBD1. Losses at the gene ends were 6 bases for V and 4 bases for J; bases not matched to a gene: 8. CDR1 and CDR2 (germline): SQVTM, ANQGSEA. The CDR3 sequence is 13 residues long. CDR3 amino acids: CSVLRQGPTEAFF. The CDR3 coding sequence is TGCAGCGTGCTACGACAGGGACCCACTGAAGCTTTCTTT.